The 27 T cell receptor beta chains given below trace back to one sample, sequenced in a study of OX40 agonist ivuxolimab in advanced cancers. The protocol was immunoSEQ multiplex PCR, while the TCRdb copy is restricted to in-frame clones and leaves out a portion. The data contain fewer than 60,000 clones, approximately 91% of them seen just once; the ten biggest clones take up 0.76%. Specimen: CD4+ or CD8+ T cells sorted from blood, collected in a trial of the OX40 agonist ivuxolimab. The receptors come from an adult with an advanced solid tumor such as melanoma, head and neck, liver or kidney cancer.

This chain links TRBV29-1 with TRBJ2-3; TRBD1 might be the D (6 bases). The CDR3 is 14 amino acids. The V end lost 0 bases, the J end lost 3 bases, and 10 bases lay between the germline ends. Germline CDR1 reads SQVTM; CDR2 reads ANQGSEA. The CDR3 loop reads CSVEDTGYTDTQYF. The CDR3 DNA reads as TGCAGCGTTGAAGACACAGGGTATACAGATACGCAGTATTTT.

The chain carries TRBV29-1 and TRBJ2-2, with D maybe TRBD2 (5 bases). Trimming removed 5 bases from V and 0 bases from J, with 10 bases in between. The CDR3 extends over 14 amino acids. Germline V gives CDR1 SQVTM, CDR2 ANQGSEA. CDR3 nucleotides: TGCAGCGTTCGGGGTAACACGAACACCGGGGAGCTGTTTTTT. Encoded protein: CSVRGNTNTGELFF.

This clone has only one observation. This sequence joins TRBV4-2 and TRBJ2-3, with 9 bases that match TRBD2. In germline, CDR1 is LGHNA, CDR2 YNFKEQ. The CDR3 extends over 17 amino acids. The junction had 13 bases not matched to a gene; V was cut back by 4 bases and J by 5 bases. Here the CDR3 reads CASSPGEGGRAQDTQYF. The CDR3 DNA reads TGTGCCAGCAGCCCCGGCGAGGGCGGGAGGGCCCAAGATACGCAGTATTTT.

This rearrangement joins TRBV5-6 to TRBJ1-1, with D possibly TRBD1 on 5 matching bases. V was pared by 3 bases and J by 3 bases, with 15 bases between. CDR1 is SGHDT and CDR2 is YYEEEE in the germline V gene. The CDR3 loop spans 15 amino acids. The CDR3 loop reads CASSSGRGRDTEAFF. CDR3 bases: TGTGCCAGCAGCTCCGGCCGGGGGAGGGACACTGAAGCTTTCTTT.

The chain links TRBV18 to TRBJ2-7; TRBD2 agrees at 11 bases. The germline CDR1 and CDR2 sequences are KGHSH and LQKENI. The J segment lost 2 bases and the V segment lost 5 bases, leaving 8 bases of the junction unmatched. This CDR3 has 16 residues. The CDR3 reads CASSSTTSGKTYEQYF. In DNA form, the CDR3 reads TGTGCCAGCTCATCCACGACTAGCGGGAAAACCTACGAGCAGTACTTC.

The sample holds one count of this clone. The CDR3 spells CASSVQGGEQYF. In DNA form, the CDR3 reads TGTGCCAGCAGCGTCCAGGGTGGGGAGCAGTACTTC. This sequence joins TRBV9 and TRBJ2-7; TRBD1 might be the D (5 bases). Trimming pared 2 bases from V and 7 bases from J, leaving 10 bases between. The germline V gene encodes CDR1 SGDLS and CDR2 YYNGEE. The CDR3 has 12 amino acids.

The chain is built from TRBV2 and TRBJ2-5, with 13 bases matching TRBD2. The germline CDR1 and CDR2 sequences are SNHLY and FYNNEI. This CDR3 contains 17 residues. The ends lost 9 bases at V and 5 bases at J; junction bases unmatched: 15. The CDR3 nucleotides are TGTGCCAGTACTTGGAGGACTAGCGGGAGTGTGGTGGAGACCCAGTACTTC. Translation: CASTWRTSGSVVETQYF.

The chain uses TRBV19 and TRBJ2-5; D is perhaps TRBD2 (5 bases). The CDR3 length is 12 residues. The V and J ends lost 8 bases and 7 bases respectively, with 14 bases between them. CDR1 and CDR2 (germline): LNHDA, SQIVND (reference sequence). CDR3 bases: TGTGCCAGTGGCCACGGGGTTGTGACCCAGTACTTC. It encodes CASGHGVVTQYF.

The rearrangement joins TRBV19 to TRBJ2-2; no reliable D call. The V end lost 7 bases, the J end lost 1 base, and 7 bases lay between the germline ends. The CDR3 contains 13 residues. Germline values: CDR1 LNHDA, CDR2 SQIVND (reference sequence). CDR3 in amino acids: CASKRRNTGELFF. The CDR3 DNA reads as TGTGCCAGTAAACGAAGGAACACCGGGGAGCTGTTTTTT.

The chain is built from TRBV7-9 and TRBJ2-7; 10 positions agree with TRBD2. The junction had 6 bases not matched to a gene; V was cut back by 1 base and J by 3 bases. The germline gives CDR1 SEHNR, CDR2 FQNEAQ (reference sequence). The length of the CDR3 is 16 residues. The CDR3 DNA is TGTGCCAGCAGCTTAGAGTGGGCTAGCGGGAGCTACGAGCAGTACTTC. Protein sequence: CASSLEWASGSYEQYF.

This chain connects TRBV28 to TRBJ2-7, with D possibly being TRBD1 or TRBD2 (5 bases each). Germline V gene data show CDR1 as MDHEN and CDR2 as SYDVKM. The CDR3 extends over 12 amino acids. Trimming pared 7 bases from V and 3 bases from J, leaving 10 bases between. The CDR3 loop is CASTGDVYEQYF. The DNA of the CDR3 is TGTGCCAGCACCGGGGACGTCTACGAGCAGTACTTC.

This chain uses TRBV11-2 with TRBJ1-2; TRBD1 agrees at 11 bases. Germline V CDR1 and CDR2: SGHAT, FQNNGV. CDR3 length equals 16 residues. V dropped 5 bases and J dropped 6; count of bases not matched to a gene: 11. This chain's CDR3 is CASSRGTGTGGDGYTF. CDR3 nucleotide sequence: TGTGCCAGCAGCCGCGGAACCGGGACAGGGGGAGATGGCTACACCTTC.

The rearrangement links TRBV19 to TRBJ2-7, with 9 bases aligning to TRBD2. V trimming: 3 bases; J trimming: 2 bases; junction bases outside the gene matches: 14. CDR1 is LNHDA and CDR2 is SQIVND in the germline V gene (reference sequence). The CDR3 sequence is 18 residues long. CDR3 DNA: TGTGCCAGTAGTATTGGACTAGCGCGAGCGAGCGAACCCTACGAGCAGTACTTC. As protein: CASSIGLARASEPYEQYF.

The genes are TRBV6-6 and TRBJ2-2; D gene uncertain. The germline V gene has CDR1 MNHNY and CDR2 SVGAGI (reference sequence). Trimming removed 6 bases from V and 5 bases from J, with 10 bases in between. The CDR3 is 13 residues long. In nucleotides, the CDR3 is TGTGCCAGCAGCCGCTACAGTACCGGGGAGCTGTTTTTT. Translation: CASSRYSTGELFF.

The count of this clone is one. The V gene is TRBV30, the J gene TRBJ1-2; no clear D gene. CDR3 size: 12 residues. Germline V CDR1 and CDR2: GTSNPN, SVGIG (reference sequence). The V end was cut by 2 bases, the J end by 7 bases, with 11 bases between. The CDR3, as DNA: TGTGCCTGGAGTACACTTGAGGGTGGCTACACCTTC. It translates to CAWSTLEGGYTF.

The chain joins TRBV28 to TRBJ1-2; a possible D gene is TRBD1 (6 bases). Trimming took 5 bases from V and 4 from J, leaving 17 bases between them. The length of the CDR3 is 15 residues. Germline CDR1 and CDR2: MDHEN and SYDVKM. CDR3 region: CASSPPGQRAYGYTF. The CDR3 DNA is TGTGCCAGCAGTCCACCCGGACAGAGAGCCTATGGCTACACCTTC.

The chain joins TRBV7-9 to TRBJ2-2, with 10 bases fitting TRBD1. CDR3 size: 15 residues. J gave up 2 bases and V 5 bases, and 2 bases lay outside the gene matches. Germline CDR1 SEHNR, CDR2 FQNEAQ (reference sequence). The CDR3: CASSQTGGNTGELFF. The DNA for the CDR3 is TGTGCCAGCAGCCAGACAGGGGGCAACACCGGGGAGCTGTTTTTT.

About this clone: Other DNA sequences in the same sample also yield this CDR3. The rearrangement links TRBV18 to TRBJ1-4; D call uncertain. V lost 1 base and J 5 bases, leaving 5 bases between the germline ends. Germline assignment: CDR1 KGHSH and CDR2 LQKENI. There are 13 residues in the CDR3. CDR3 nucleotide sequence: TGTGCCAGCTCACCACGCGGAAATGAAAAACTGTTTTTT. The encoded protein is CASSPRGNEKLFF.

The chain couples TRBV2 to TRBJ2-2, with 7 bases that match TRBD2. CDR3 length: 13 residues. V was pared by 6 bases and J by 5 bases, with 3 bases of the junction left unmatched. Germline lookup yields CDR1 SNHLY and CDR2 FYNNEI. The CDR3 loop reads CASSQGGTGELFF. The CDR3 DNA sequence: TGTGCCAGCAGCCAGGGAGGGACCGGGGAGCTGTTTTTT.

The V call is TRBV28, the J call TRBJ2-1; 9 bases match TRBD2. CDR1 is MDHEN and CDR2 is SYDVKM in the germline V gene. The CDR3 loop spans 15 amino acids. The V segment lost 3 bases and the J segment 6 bases; nucleotides outside the gene matches: 6. The CDR3 coding sequence is TGTGCCAGCAGTTTTAGCGGGGGATCCCCCAATGAGCAGTTCTTC. Amino acid sequence: CASSFSGGSPNEQFF.

This clone was recorded a few times. The chain carries TRBV2 and TRBJ1-1; D remains ambiguous. The CDR3 length is 12 residues. Trimming removed 3 bases at V and 5 bases at J, with 7 bases between. Germline CDR1 and CDR2: SNHLY and FYNNEI. In nucleotides, the CDR3 is TGTGCCAGCAGTGATTCAGTGACTGAAGCTTTCTTT. Protein: CASSDSVTEAFF.

The chain links TRBV28 to TRBJ2-7, with 12 bases aligning to TRBD2. V lost 8 bases and J lost 11; bases outside the gene matches: 10. The CDR3 contains 13 residues. In germline, CDR1 is MDHEN, CDR2 SYDVKM. CDR3: CASGTSGRPKKYF. The CDR3 DNA reads as TGTGCCAGCGGCACTAGCGGGAGGCCGAAAAAGTACTTC.

The CDR3 loop reads CASTRTQNQPQHF. As DNA, the CDR3 is TGTGCCAGTACTCGGACACAGAATCAGCCCCAGCATTTT. The chain couples TRBV19 to TRBJ1-5; D might be TRBD1 (5 bases). This CDR3 has 13 amino acids. Germline CDR1 and CDR2: LNHDA and SQIVND (reference sequence). V was clipped by 7 bases and J by 4 bases, with 11 bases between them.

V gene TRBV15 combines with J gene TRBJ2-7, with 8 bases aligning to TRBD1. The CDR3 sequence is 15 residues long. V trimming: 0 bases; J trimming: 6 bases; junction bases outside the gene matches: 7. The germline CDR1 and CDR2 sequences are LNHNV and YYDKDF (reference sequence). The CDR3 DNA sequence: TGTGCCACCAGCAGAGAGGACAGGGCGGGCCGCGAGCAGTACTTC. Amino acid sequence: CATSREDRAGREQYF.

The chain joins TRBV5-6 to TRBJ1-5; 9 nucleotides align to TRBD1. The junction had 9 bases not matched to a gene; V was cut back by 1 base and J by 4 bases. The germline V gene encodes CDR1 SGHDT and CDR2 YYEEEE. The CDR3 loop spans 17 amino acids. The CDR3 spells CASSLLPGQGRNQPQHF. The CDR3, as DNA: TGTGCCAGCAGCTTGCTCCCAGGACAGGGGAGGAATCAGCCCCAGCATTTT.

The rearrangement links TRBV6-5 to TRBJ2-1; 7 bases line up with TRBD1. Losses at the gene ends were 4 bases for V and 1 base for J; bases not matched to a gene: 7. This CDR3 has 16 amino acids. The germline V gene has CDR1 MNHEY and CDR2 SVGAGI. CDR3 in amino acids: CASSSSSGGSYNEQFF. CDR3 bases: TGTGCCAGCAGTTCTAGTTCAGGGGGATCCTACAATGAGCAGTTCTTC.

The CDR3 here is CASSPDGAVNNEKLFF. CDR3 nucleotides: TGTGCCAGCTCACCGGACGGCGCGGTGAATAATGAAAAACTGTTTTTT. The rearrangement joins TRBV18 to TRBJ1-4; no reliable D call. Trimming left V 3 bases short and J 4 bases short, with 15 bases between. The CDR3 spans 16 residues. Germline V CDR1 and CDR2: KGHSH, LQKENI.